A single sample is the source of the 5 T cell receptor beta chains below, sequenced in a study of follicular helper T cells after annual influenza vaccination. Time point in this sample: 2015-2016 season, 7 days after influenza vaccination. Method: immunoSEQ multiplex PCR; TCRdb's copy keeps in-frame clones and lacks some. This table holds around 11,000 clones, approximately 80% found once. The specimen comprised CXCR5+ CD38- circulating T follicular helper cells from blood, sampled 7 days after influenza vaccination. Specified subset: circulating Tfh, non-naive CD4+CXCR5+PD-1+ (ICOS+CD38+ or ICOS-CD38-). The receptors here all came from an adult who received the influenza vaccine.

This clone has just one count. The gene calls are TRBV30 and TRBJ1-2; D gene ambiguous. The CDR3 totals 12 residues. Looked up from germline, CDR1 is GTSNPN and CDR2 is SVGIG (reference sequence). Trimming pared 4 bases from V and 2 bases from J, leaving 8 bases between. The CDR3 loop is CAWMRENYGYTF. CDR3 nucleotide sequence: TGTGCCTGGATGCGGGAAAACTATGGCTACACCTTC.

The chain is built from TRBV5-1 and TRBJ2-1; D not resolved. The germline V and J ends were trimmed by 1 base and 3 bases, with 5 bases remaining between them. The CDR3 consists of 13 residues. In germline, CDR1 is SGHRS, CDR2 YFSETQ. The CDR3 loop reads CASSLTDYNEQFF. The CDR3 nucleotides read TGCGCCAGCAGCTTGACAGACTACAATGAGCAGTTCTTC.

The DNA of the CDR3 is TGTGCCAGAAAGATAACTAGCGGGGGTTACGAGCAGTACTTC. It translates to CARKITSGGYEQYF. This chain joins TRBV2 and TRBJ2-7, with 11 bases matching TRBD2. The J segment lost 4 bases and the V segment lost 9 bases, leaving 8 bases of the junction unmatched. CDR1 and CDR2 (germline): SNHLY, FYNNEI. The CDR3 totals 14 residues.

About this clone itself: The same CDR3 also results from other DNA sequences found in this sample. The rearrangement uses TRBV19 and TRBJ2-5, with TRBD2 as a possible D gene (6 bases). Per germline, CDR1 LNHDA and CDR2 SQIVND (reference sequence). CDR3 length: 14 residues. V dropped 4 bases and J dropped 2 bases, with 11 bases sitting between them. CDR3 coding DNA: TGTGCCAGTAGTAACGGGGGATCTCAAGAGACCCAGTACTTC. It codes for CASSNGGSQETQYF.

This chain connects TRBV5-1 to TRBJ2-3; 12 bases match TRBD1. V lost 4 bases, J lost 7 bases, and 16 bases stayed unmatched. The CDR3 is 18 amino acids. Germline assignment: CDR1 SGHRS and CDR2 YFSETQ. The CDR3: CASSPTPGQGAGGNTQYF. CDR3 DNA: TGCGCCAGCAGCCCGACCCCGGGACAGGGGGCGGGTGGGAATACGCAGTATTTT.